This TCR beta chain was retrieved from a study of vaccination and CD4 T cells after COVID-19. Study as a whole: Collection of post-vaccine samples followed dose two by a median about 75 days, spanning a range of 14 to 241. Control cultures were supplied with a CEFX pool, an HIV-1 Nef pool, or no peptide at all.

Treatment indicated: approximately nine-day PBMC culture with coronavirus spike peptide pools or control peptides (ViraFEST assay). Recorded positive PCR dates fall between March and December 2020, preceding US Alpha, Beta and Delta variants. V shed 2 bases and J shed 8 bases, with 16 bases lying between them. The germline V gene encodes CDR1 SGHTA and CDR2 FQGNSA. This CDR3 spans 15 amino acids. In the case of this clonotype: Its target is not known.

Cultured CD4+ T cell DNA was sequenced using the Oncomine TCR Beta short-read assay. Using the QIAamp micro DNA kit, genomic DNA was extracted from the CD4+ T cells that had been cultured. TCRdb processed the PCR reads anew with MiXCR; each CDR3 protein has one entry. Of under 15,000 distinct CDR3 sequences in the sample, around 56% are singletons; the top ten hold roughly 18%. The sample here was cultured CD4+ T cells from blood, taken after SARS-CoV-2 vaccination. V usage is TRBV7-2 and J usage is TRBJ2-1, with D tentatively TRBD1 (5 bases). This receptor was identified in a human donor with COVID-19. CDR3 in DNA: TGTGCCAGCAGCTTACCGCCAGGGCAATCGTATGAGCAGTTCTTC. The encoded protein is CASSLPPGQSYEQFF.